This T cell receptor beta chain comes out of a study of beta chain features in type 1 diabetes. A sort by CD45RO/CCR7/CD25/CD127/CD95/CD27 yielded CD4+ naive, central memory, regulatory and stem cell-like memory cells. Each of the sorted populations had a purity greater than 95%. Expressed TCRB transcripts got sequenced, as all isolated RNA was reverse transcribed. Sequencing used immunoSEQ multiplex PCR; TCRdb keeps in-frame clones, though not all of them. This table holds 150,000 or so clones, about 9.8% found once. Source material: central memory CD4+ T cells from blood. The TCR originated in a woman under 30 in good health.

Here the CDR3 reads CASSISGSAYEQYF. The CDR3 nucleotides are TGTGCCAGCAGTATCAGCGGGAGCGCCTACGAGCAGTACTTC. The rearrangement uses TRBV2 and TRBJ2-7; 8 bases map to TRBD2. This CDR3 comprises 14 residues. CDR1 is SNHLY, CDR2 FYNNEI, per germline. The V and J ends lost 5 bases and 2 bases, in that order; junction bases with no gene match: 5.